This entry describes one TCR beta chain. The entirety of the isolated RNA underwent reverse transcription, so expressed TCRB transcripts were sequenced. TCRdb keeps only in-frame clones here, not all; method: immunoSEQ multiplex PCR. The table has some 270,000 clones, 8% seen once. The source of the sample is a study of beta chain features in type 1 diabetes. Germline loops: CDR1 SEHNR, CDR2 FQNEAQ (reference sequence). Deletions cut 1 base from V and 2 bases from J, with 10 bases between. The CDR3 contains 15 residues. A heparinised blood draw that averaged about 120 mL was obtained once from each donor.

The genes are TRBV7-9 and TRBJ2-3; weak D call: TRBD2 (6 bases). The receptor's source is a woman younger than 35 in good health. The specimen sequenced was central memory CD4+ T cells from blood. This CDR3 is CASSLVGGFTDTQYF. The CDR3 DNA reads as TGTGCCAGCAGCTTAGTCGGGGGTTTCACAGATACGCAGTATTTT.